Below are 22 T cell receptor beta chains sequenced from a single sample in a study of CD8+CD57+ T cells in acquired aplastic anemia. The template used for profiling TCR beta VDJ and CDR3 was genomic DNA. TCRdb fed the reads into MiXCR, producing one record per CDR3 protein. Of around 170,000 distinct CDR3 sequences detected, under 75% appear once; the ten largest clones hold about 41%. Sequencing was carried out using sorted CD4+, CD8+, or CD8+CD57+ T cells (not recorded which) from PBMCs. These receptors were taken from a human donor in good health.

The chain combines TRBV25-1 with TRBJ1-5, with D unclear. From germline, CDR1 is MGHDK and CDR2 SYGVNS. The V and J ends lost 2 bases and 1 base respectively, with 3 bases between them. This CDR3 has 13 residues. This CDR3 reads CASSERSNQPQHF. The DNA for the CDR3 is TGTGCCAGCAGTGAACGGAGCAATCAGCCCCAGCATTTT.

This clonotype has a single count. This chain uses TRBV7-9 with TRBJ2-3; 11 bases fit TRBD2. Looked up from germline, CDR1 is SEHNR and CDR2 is FQNEAQ (reference sequence). J lost 0 bases, V lost 5 bases, and 10 bases had no gene match. CDR3 size: 18 residues. The CDR3 here is CASSHLVLAGGSTDTQYF. The CDR3 region has the DNA TGTGCCAGCAGCCACTTAGTCCTAGCGGGAGGTAGCACAGATACGCAGTATTTT. Supplemented by reference TRBV7-9 and TRBJ2-3, the full variable domain reads DTGVSQNPRHKITKRGQNVTFRCDPISEHNRLYWYRQTLGQGPEFLTYFQNEAQLEKSRLLSDRFSAERPKGSFSTLEIQRTEQGDSAMYLCASSHLVLAGGSTDTQYFGPGTRLTVL.

This clonotype was seen many times. The V call is TRBV5-5, the J call TRBJ2-1; 9 positions match TRBD2. The CDR3 runs 13 residues. J was trimmed by 10 bases and V by 4 bases; bases with no gene match: 6. Germline V gives CDR1 SGHKS, CDR2 YYEKEE (reference sequence). The CDR3, as DNA: TGTGCCAGCAGCCCCGGGACTAGCTCAGAGCAGTTCTTC. Protein product: CASSPGTSSEQFF. Together with reference TRBV5-5 and TRBJ2-1, the CDR3 gives the full variable domain: DAGVTQSPTHLIKTRGQQVTLRCSPISGHKSVSWYQQVLGQGPQFIFQYYEKEERGRGNFPDRFSARQFPNYSSELNVNALLLGDSALYLCASSPGTSSEQFFGPGTRLTVL.

Concerning this clonotype: This may arise from a read error, as a much more abundant clone is one base away. The rearrangement uses TRBV4-1 and TRBJ2-3, with D unclear. This CDR3 is 15 amino acids long. Germline V gene data show CDR1 as MGHRA and CDR2 as YSYEKL. V lost 0 bases, J lost 2 bases, and 9 bases lay in between. This CDR3 reads CASSQEGYLTDTQYF. Written as DNA, the CDR3 is TGCGCCAGCAGCCAAGAAGGGTATCTCACAGATACGCAGTATTTT.

In this sample, this clonotype turned up once. CDR3 residues: CASTPWGSTEAFF. The CDR3 bases are TGTGCCAGCACCCCGTGGGGGAGCACTGAAGCTTTCTTT. The chain recombines TRBV7-2 with TRBJ1-1; TRBD1 might be the D (5 bases). V shed 7 bases and J shed 4 bases, with 13 bases lying between them. This CDR3 contains 13 residues. Looked up from germline, CDR1 is SGHTA and CDR2 is FQGNSA. Full variable domain (remainder filled in from reference TRBV7-2 and TRBJ1-1): GAGVSQSPSNKVTEKGKDVELRCDPISGHTALYWYRQSLGQGLEFLIYFQGNSAPDKSGLPSDRFSAERTGGSVSTLTIQRTQQEDSAVYLCASTPWGSTEAFFGQGTRLTVV.

CDR3 sequence reads: CSAALGLTGELFF. CDR3 nucleotides: TGCAGTGCTGCCCTAGGACTGACCGGGGAGCTGTTTTTT. V usage is TRBV20-1 and J usage is TRBJ2-2; weak D call: TRBD2 (5 bases). The CDR3 is 13 amino acids. Germline CDR1 DFQATT, CDR2 SNEGSKA (reference sequence). The V and J ends lost 5 bases and 5 bases respectively, with 12 bases between them.

The chain joins TRBV9 to TRBJ2-1, with a weak D call TRBD2 (6 bases). Between the trimmed V and J ends, which lost 6 bases and 8 bases, there was a span of 9 bases. Germline CDR1 is SGDLS and CDR2 is YYNGEE. The CDR3 sequence is 11 residues long. In DNA, the CDR3 is TGTGCCAGCACCCTAGCGCATGAGCAGTTCTTC. Its protein is CASTLAHEQFF.

The rearrangement joins TRBV7-9 to TRBJ2-5, with D unresolved. The CDR3 consists of 15 residues. The ends were cut back, 3 bases at V and 5 bases at J, with 16 bases in the middle. CDR1 SEHNR and CDR2 FQNEAQ come from the germline V gene (reference sequence). Written as DNA, the CDR3 is TGTGCCAGCAGCTTCCCCCGGGCTGTGAGGGAGACCCAGTACTTC. It yields the protein CASSFPRAVRETQYF. Filled out from reference TRBV7-9 and TRBJ2-5, the complete variable domain reads DTGVSQNPRHKITKRGQNVTFRCDPISEHNRLYWYRQTLGQGPEFLTYFQNEAQLEKSRLLSDRFSAERPKGSFSTLEIQRTEQGDSAMYLCASSFPRAVRETQYFGPGTRLLVL.

V is TRBV20-1 and J is TRBJ2-3, with D possibly being TRBD2 (5 bases). The CDR3 runs 13 residues. V lost 4 bases and J lost 2, with 10 bases in between. Germline-derived CDR1 and CDR2 are DFQATT and SNEGSKA (reference sequence). CDR3 amino acids: CSANSEHTDTQYF. The CDR3 bases are TGCAGTGCTAATAGCGAACACACAGATACGCAGTATTTT.

CDR3 amino acids: CSASIAGPRRETQYF. In nucleotides, the CDR3 is TGCAGTGCTAGTATAGCGGGGCCCCGCCGGGAGACCCAGTACTTC. The genes are TRBV20-1 and TRBJ2-5, with 8 bases identical to TRBD2. CDR1 is DFQATT, CDR2 SNEGSKA, per germline (reference sequence). J gave up 5 bases and V 3 bases, and 11 bases lay outside the gene matches. This CDR3 comprises 15 residues.

This clonotype was counted only a few times. The J gene is TRBJ2-5, the V gene TRBV19; possible D gene TRBD1, 6 bases. The germline gives CDR1 LNHDA, CDR2 SQIVND (reference sequence). V lost 1 base and J lost 5, with 11 bases in between. The CDR3 runs to 14 residues. DNA of the CDR3: TGTGCCAGTAGTATAGGGGGGCGCGGGGAGACCCAGTACTTC. This encodes CASSIGGRGETQYF. Full variable domain (missing parts from reference TRBV19 and TRBJ2-5): DGGITQSPKYLFRKEGQNVTLSCEQNLNHDAMYWYRQDPGQGLRLIYYSQIVNDFQKGDIAEGYSVSREKKESFPLTVTSAQKNPTAFYLCASSIGGRGETQYFGPGTRLLVL.

The V and J genes are TRBV20-1 and TRBJ2-1, with 12 bases identical to TRBD2. The CDR3 length is 17 residues. The V segment lost 5 bases and the J segment 2 bases; nucleotides outside the gene matches: 10. CDR1 is DFQATT and CDR2 is SNEGSKA in the germline V gene (reference sequence). The DNA for the CDR3 is TGCAGTGCTGTCGGACTAGCGGGGATCCTCCCCTACAATGAGCAGTTCTTC. It specifies CSAVGLAGILPYNEQFF.

The CDR3 DNA follows: TGTGCCACAATGACAGGTCCGACTGAAGCTTTCTTT. Its protein is CATMTGPTEAFF. The chain is built from TRBV19 and TRBJ1-1, with D maybe TRBD1 (6 bases). CDR1 LNHDA and CDR2 SQIVND come from the germline V gene (reference sequence). Trimming left V 10 bases short and J 5 bases short, with 14 bases between. This CDR3 contains 12 residues.

This clonotype occurred many times. The V and J genes are TRBV11-3 and TRBJ2-7; D perhaps matches TRBD2 (6 bases). There are 13 residues in the CDR3. Germline V gene data show CDR1 as SGHNT and CDR2 as YENEEA. V was cut by 4 bases and J by 2 bases, with 9 bases left in between. The CDR3 region has the DNA TGTGCCAGCAGCTCGGGACTGACCTACGAGCAGTACTTC. Protein: CASSSGLTYEQYF. The variable domain in full, completed from reference TRBV11-3 and TRBJ2-7, reads EAGVVQSPRYKIIEKKQPVAFWCNPISGHNTLYWYLQNLGQGPELLIRYENEEAVDDSQLPKDRFSAERLKGVDSTLKIQPAELGDSAVYLCASSSGLTYEQYFGPGTRLTVT.

In this sample, this clonotype turned up a few times. The chain employs TRBV12-3 or TRBV12-4 and TRBJ2-1; no clear D gene. This CDR3 region has 11 residues. V dropped 3 bases and J dropped 8 bases, with 5 bases sitting between them. The CDR3 is CASSLLDEQFF. The CDR3 coding sequence is TGTGCCAGCAGTTTGTTGGATGAGCAGTTCTTC.

This clonotype appeared many times. The V gene is TRBV5-8, the J gene TRBJ2-5; tentatively, D is TRBD1 (6 bases). The CDR3 has 15 residues. Trimming removed 3 bases at V and 2 bases at J, with 14 bases between. The germline gives CDR1 SGHTS, CDR2 YDEGEE. Here the CDR3 reads CASSWGRAVQETQYF. CDR3 bases: TGTGCCAGCAGCTGGGGGCGGGCAGTGCAAGAGACCCAGTACTTC.

V is TRBV20-1 and J is TRBJ2-3; 8 nucleotides agree with TRBD2. The junction had 5 bases not matched to a gene; V was cut back by 8 bases and J by 1 base. Germline V gene data show CDR1 as DFQATT and CDR2 as SNEGSKA (reference sequence). There are 13 residues in the CDR3. In DNA, the CDR3 is TGCAGTTCCGCGGGGGGCCGCACAGATACGCAGTATTTT. Protein product: CSSAGGRTDTQYF.

The genes are TRBV20-1 and TRBJ2-2; 9 nucleotides line up with TRBD2. CDR1 is DFQATT, CDR2 SNEGSKA, per germline (reference sequence). V was pared by 3 bases and J by 1 base, with 12 bases of the junction left unmatched. The CDR3 sequence is 18 residues long. The CDR3 sequence is CSARDLMTSGLNTGELFF. CDR3 sequence (DNA): TGCAGTGCTAGGGACTTGATGACTAGCGGCCTGAACACCGGGGAGCTGTTTTTT.

The gene calls are TRBV5-1 and TRBJ1-1, with D possibly TRBD1 on 5 matching bases. Germline V gene lookup returns CDR1 SGHRS and CDR2 YFSETQ. This CDR3 contains 15 residues. The V gene lost 0 bases and the J gene lost 1 base, with 10 bases spanning the gap. Here the CDR3 DNA reads TGCGCCAGCAGCTTGGAGACAGCGCCGAACACTGAAGCTTTCTTT. As protein: CASSLETAPNTEAFF.

Details on this clonotype: A clone one base away is much larger, so this may be a read error. This chain uses TRBV29-1 with TRBJ2-7; 9 positions match TRBD1. This CDR3 comprises 13 residues. Germline CDR1 reads SQVTM; CDR2 reads ANQGSEA. V trimming: 6 bases; J trimming: 7 bases; junction bases outside the gene matches: 10. CDR3 protein: CSVRQGDYNEQYF. The CDR3 DNA reads TGCAGCGTGCGACAGGGGGATTACAATGAGCAGTACTTC.

This chain uses TRBV24-1 with TRBJ2-1; D remains ambiguous. This CDR3 region has 14 residues. Germline V gives CDR1 KGHDR, CDR2 SFDVKD. Trimming took off 3 bases at V and 9 bases at J, with 14 bases between the two ends. CDR3 sequence: CATSDHPRFAEQFF. The CDR3 coding sequence is TGTGCCACCAGTGATCACCCAAGATTTGCTGAGCAGTTCTTC.

This clonotype came up a few times. The chain couples TRBV5-1 to TRBJ1-6; D gene uncertain. Germline V CDR1 and CDR2: SGHRS, YFSETQ. Trimming took 5 bases from V and 4 from J, leaving 7 bases between them. CDR3 size: 13 residues. The CDR3 protein is CASSITYNSPLHF. In DNA, the CDR3 is TGCGCCAGCAGTATAACATATAATTCACCCCTCCACTTT.